A single sample gave rise to the 14 T cell receptor beta chains below, sequenced in a study of T-cell reconstitution after alpha-beta-depleted transplantation in children. Unique molecular identifiers were used in preparing the TCRbeta library. TCRdb reanalysed the PCR reads using MiXCR and keeps one entry per CDR3 protein. The table has about a million distinct CDR3 sequences, under 30% seen once. The input for sequencing was PBMCs, mostly from graft donor cells, taken 360 days after TCRalphabeta/CD19-depleted stem cell transplant. The receptors shown here come from a boy in the first two years of life who had a stem cell transplant for SCID, so the T cells may come from the graft donor.

The chain uses TRBV28 and TRBJ1-1; 9 bases agree with TRBD1. V lost 5 bases and J lost 5; bases outside the gene matches: 12. The CDR3 extends over 16 amino acids. Germline CDR1 MDHEN, CDR2 SYDVKM. The CDR3 DNA reads TGTGCCAGCAGTCCCCCCCCGGGACAGGGAGGGACTGAAGCTTTCTTT. It encodes CASSPPPGQGGTEAFF. The full variable domain, with the rest looked up from reference TRBV28 and TRBJ1-1, is DVKVTQSSRYLVKRTGEKVFLECVQDMDHENMFWYRQDPGLGLRLIYFSYDVKMKEKGDIPEGYSVSREKKERFSLILESASTNQTSMYLCASSPPPGQGGTEAFFGQGTRLTVV.

This clonotype was found once. This chain joins TRBV9 and TRBJ2-3, with 8 bases matching TRBD2. The CDR3 is made up of 12 amino acids. With V trimmed by 0 bases and J by 13 bases, 4 bases remained unmatched. The germline V gene has CDR1 SGDLS and CDR2 YYNGEE. The CDR3, as DNA: TGTGCCAGCAGCGTAGACGGGGGGGCCGAGTATTTT. Residues: CASSVDGGAEYF.

V and J are TRBV12-3 or TRBV12-4 and TRBJ2-1; D might be TRBD2 (6 bases). The V and J ends lost 3 bases and 6 bases respectively, with 18 bases between them. The CDR3 runs 16 residues. CDR3 protein: CASSLGGDPRPNEQFF. The CDR3 bases are TGTGCCAGCAGTTTGGGCGGGGATCCGCGACCCAATGAGCAGTTCTTC.

The genes are TRBV4-3 and TRBJ2-1; 13 bases map to TRBD2. After removal of 0 bases from V and 2 bases from J, the junction contained 4 bases not matched to a gene. CDR1 LGHNA and CDR2 YSLEER come from the germline V gene. This CDR3 comprises 18 residues. CDR3 residues: CASSQDPGLAGAYNEQFF. Here the CDR3 DNA reads TGCGCCAGCAGCCAAGATCCAGGACTAGCGGGGGCCTACAATGAGCAGTTCTTC.

The CDR3 region is CASSPRGFGEQYF. The CDR3 DNA sequence: TGTGCCAGCAGCCCCAGGGGATTCGGCGAGCAGTACTTC. The chain links TRBV9 to TRBJ2-7; TRBD1 might be the D (6 bases). Germline V CDR1 and CDR2: SGDLS, YYNGEE. The CDR3 has 13 amino acids. Trimming shortened V by 4 bases and J by 6 bases, and 14 bases separated the two germline ends.

The genes are TRBV12-3 or TRBV12-4 and TRBJ2-7, with TRBD2 as a possible D gene (6 bases). There are 14 residues in the CDR3. Deletions cut 5 bases from V and 2 bases from J, with 13 bases between. The chain's CDR3 is CASSRGTFTYEQYF. The CDR3 nucleotides are TGTGCCAGCAGTCGGGGGACCTTTACCTACGAGCAGTACTTC.

This clonotype occurred a few times. The chain carries TRBV20-1 and TRBJ2-3, with 8 positions matching TRBD2. Germline-derived CDR1 and CDR2 are DFQATT and SNEGSKA (reference sequence). The CDR3 length is 15 residues. V lost 5 bases, J lost 3 bases, and 10 bases stayed unmatched. CDR3 nucleotides: TGCAGTGCTCCCCGGACGGGGGGGTTAACAGATACGCAGTATTTT. Residues: CSAPRTGGLTDTQYF.

This clonotype was seen only a few times. This sequence joins TRBV12-3 or TRBV12-4 and TRBJ2-7; D unclear. This CDR3 is 13 amino acids long. Deletions cut 3 bases from V and 3 bases from J, with 9 bases between. DNA for the CDR3: TGTGCCAGCAGTTTCAGAAAGGACTACGAGCAGTACTTC. Residues: CASSFRKDYEQYF.

This chain uses TRBV5-1 with TRBJ1-1, with D hard to call. Trimming took 4 bases from V and 0 from J, leaving 13 bases between them. The CDR3 contains 15 residues. Germline assignment: CDR1 SGHRS and CDR2 YFSETQ. Written as DNA, the CDR3 is TGCGCCAGCAGCCAACCGGGAGGAATGAACACTGAAGCTTTCTTT. Its protein is CASSQPGGMNTEAFF.

The rearrangement uses TRBV7-2 and TRBJ1-2, with D perhaps TRBD1 (5 bases). Per germline, CDR1 SGHTA and CDR2 FQGNSA. Trimming took 6 bases from V and 6 from J, leaving 23 bases between them. This CDR3 has 16 residues. CDR3 sequence: CASRFPGRGDQDGYTF. The CDR3 DNA sequence: TGTGCCAGCAGGTTCCCGGGACGGGGCGACCAGGATGGCTACACCTTC.

This clonotype was seen a few times. The V and J genes are TRBV25-1 and TRBJ2-1; 8 bases align to TRBD1. This CDR3 region has 15 residues. V lost 0 bases to trimming and J lost 5 bases; unmatched junction nucleotides: 3. In germline, CDR1 is MGHDK, CDR2 SYGVNS. The DNA of the CDR3 is TGTGCCAGCAGTGAATATAAGACAGGGGACAATGAGCAGTTCTTC. Amino acids: CASSEYKTGDNEQFF.

This chain uses TRBV20-1 with TRBJ2-5; weak D call: TRBD1 (7 bases). With 6 bases removed from V and 0 bases from J, the gap between germline ends came to 17 bases. CDR1 DFQATT and CDR2 SNEGSKA come from the germline V gene (reference sequence). The CDR3 is 15 residues long. The CDR3 bases are TGCAGTGCGGAGGGGGCAGGGGCGAACCAAGAGACCCAGTACTTC. The encoded protein is CSAEGAGANQETQYF.

This chain links TRBV2 with TRBJ2-1, with D unresolved. Germline assignment: CDR1 SNHLY and CDR2 FYNNEI. The CDR3 length is 14 residues. V was trimmed by 10 bases and J by 9 bases, leaving 22 bases between them. Here the CDR3 DNA reads TGTGCCACCGCTATTTATCCCCTAGATGGTGAGCAGTTCTTC. This encodes CATAIYPLDGEQFF.

This chain uses TRBV5-1 with TRBJ2-1; TRBD2 might be the D (7 bases). The CDR3 runs 16 residues. V was clipped by 1 base and J by 7 bases, with 18 bases between them. CDR1 SGHRS and CDR2 YFSETQ come from the germline V gene. This CDR3 reads CASSLSLGGPGNEQFF. In nucleotides, the CDR3 is TGCGCCAGCAGCTTGAGTTTGGGGGGGCCGGGGAATGAGCAGTTCTTC.